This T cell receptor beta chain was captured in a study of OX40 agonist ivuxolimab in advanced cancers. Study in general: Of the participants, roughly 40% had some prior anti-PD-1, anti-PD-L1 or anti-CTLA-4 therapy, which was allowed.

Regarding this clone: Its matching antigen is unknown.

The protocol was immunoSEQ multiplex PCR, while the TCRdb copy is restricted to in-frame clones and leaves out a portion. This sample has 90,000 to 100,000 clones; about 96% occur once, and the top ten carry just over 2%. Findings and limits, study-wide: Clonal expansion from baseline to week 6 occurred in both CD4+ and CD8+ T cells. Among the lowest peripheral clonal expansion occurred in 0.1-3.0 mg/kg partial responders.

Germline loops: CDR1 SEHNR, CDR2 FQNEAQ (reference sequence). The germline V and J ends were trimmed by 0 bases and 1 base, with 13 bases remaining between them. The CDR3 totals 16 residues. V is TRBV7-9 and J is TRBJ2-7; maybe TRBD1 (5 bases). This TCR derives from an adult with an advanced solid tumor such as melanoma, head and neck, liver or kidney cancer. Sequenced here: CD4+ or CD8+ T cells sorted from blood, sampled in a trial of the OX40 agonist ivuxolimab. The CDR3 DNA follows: TGTGCCAGCAGCTTAGCTCAGGGTCTCGCATCCTACGAGCAGTACTTC. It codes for CASSLAQGLASYEQYF. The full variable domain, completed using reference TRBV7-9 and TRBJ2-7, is DTGVSQNPRHKITKRGQNVTFRCDPISEHNRLYWYRQTLGQGPEFLTYFQNEAQLEKSRLLSDRFSAERPKGSFSTLEIQRTEQGDSAMYLCASSLAQGLASYEQYFGPGTRLTVT.